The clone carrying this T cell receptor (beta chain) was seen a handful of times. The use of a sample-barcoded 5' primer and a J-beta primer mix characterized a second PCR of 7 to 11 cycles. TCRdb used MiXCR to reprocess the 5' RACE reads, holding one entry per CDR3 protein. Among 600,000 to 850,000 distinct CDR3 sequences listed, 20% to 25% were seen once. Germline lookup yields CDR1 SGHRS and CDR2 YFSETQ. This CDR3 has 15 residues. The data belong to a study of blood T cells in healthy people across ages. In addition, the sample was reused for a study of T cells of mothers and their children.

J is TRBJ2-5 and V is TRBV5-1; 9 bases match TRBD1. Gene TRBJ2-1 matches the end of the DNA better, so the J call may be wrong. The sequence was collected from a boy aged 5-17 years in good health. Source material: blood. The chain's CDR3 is CASSLAGTGWNEQFF. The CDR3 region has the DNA TGCGCCAGCAGCTTGGCCGGGACAGGGTGGAATGAGCAGTTCTTC.